This T cell receptor (beta chain) was identified during a study of blood T cell repertoires in COVID-19. Overall study context: Acute and convalescent COVID-19 samples came from the United States, Italy and Spain.

The protocol was immunoSEQ multiplex PCR, while the TCRdb copy is restricted to in-frame clones and leaves out a portion. This sample has some 70,000 clones, with roughly 89% found just once. From germline, CDR1 is GTSNPN and CDR2 SVGIG (reference sequence). Trimming removed 4 bases from V and 3 bases from J, with 6 bases in between. This CDR3 is built from 11 residues. The receptor's source is a man aged 45-60 years with active COVID-19. This sequence joins TRBV30 and TRBJ1-1, with a weak D call TRBD1 (5 bases). Sequencing was performed on peripheral blood. The chain's CDR3 is CAWTGYTEAFF. As DNA, the CDR3 is TGTGCCTGGACAGGGTACACTGAAGCTTTCTTT.